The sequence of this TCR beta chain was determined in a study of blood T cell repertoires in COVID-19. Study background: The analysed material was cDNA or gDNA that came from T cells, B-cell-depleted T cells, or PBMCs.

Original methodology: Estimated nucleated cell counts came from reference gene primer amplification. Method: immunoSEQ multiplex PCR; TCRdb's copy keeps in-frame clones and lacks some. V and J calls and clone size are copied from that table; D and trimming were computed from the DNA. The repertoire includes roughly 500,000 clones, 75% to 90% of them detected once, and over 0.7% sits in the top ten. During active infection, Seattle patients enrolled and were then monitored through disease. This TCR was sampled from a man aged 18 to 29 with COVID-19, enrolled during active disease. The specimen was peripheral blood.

The CDR3 bases are TGTGCCAGCAGCTCTCCTGGCCGGGGAGATTATGGCTACACCTTC. Its protein is CASSSPGRGDYGYTF. V is TRBV7-2 and J is TRBJ1-2; D ambiguous. V lost 4 bases, J lost 5 bases, and 17 bases lay in between. Germline V gives CDR1 SGHTA, CDR2 FQGNSA. This CDR3 is 15 amino acids long.